The 9 T cell receptor beta chains reported below all come from one sample, sequenced in a study of radiation and T cells in renal cell carcinoma. Stated time point: blood 2 weeks post-SBRT. As to treatment: 15 Gy SBRT to primary tumor, nephrectomy 4 weeks later. Clones were sequenced by immunoSEQ multiplex PCR, and TCRdb holds only the in-frame ones, with some missing. The data show some 26,000 clones, 81% seen once. The material sequenced was blood, taken from a patient whose treatment included radiotherapy and nephrectomy. The source is a man aged 55 to 70 with renal cell carcinoma.

The J gene is TRBJ2-2, the V gene TRBV18; weak D call: TRBD1 (6 bases). This CDR3 comprises 16 residues. Germline V lookup: CDR1 KGHSH, CDR2 LQKENI. With 6 bases removed from V and 0 bases from J, the gap between germline ends came to 14 bases. CDR3 protein: CASSAHRVSNTGELFF. CDR3 DNA: TGTGCCAGCTCCGCTCACAGGGTGTCGAACACCGGGGAGCTGTTTTTT.

CDR3 nucleotides: TGTGCCTGGAGTCTAGGACAGTTCAATCAGCCCCAGCATTTT. Its translation is CAWSLGQFNQPQHF. This chain connects TRBV30 to TRBJ1-5; tentative D call: TRBD1 (6 bases). Germline V lookup: CDR1 GTSNPN, CDR2 SVGIG (reference sequence). CDR3 size: 14 residues. Trimming took off 2 bases at V and 3 bases at J, with 11 bases between the two ends.

The genes are TRBV19 and TRBJ1-5; a possible D gene is TRBD1 (6 bases). The length of the CDR3 is 15 residues. V was cut by 2 bases and J by 7 bases, with 15 bases left in between. The germline V gene encodes CDR1 LNHDA and CDR2 SQIVND (reference sequence). CDR3 in amino acids: CASSIFPGGTQPQHF. The CDR3 bases are TGTGCCAGTAGTATATTCCCCGGGGGCACACAGCCCCAGCATTTT.

In DNA form, the CDR3 reads TGTGCCAGCGGGACAGGGATGGGGACCTACGAGCAGTACTTC. Protein: CASGTGMGTYEQYF. The genes are TRBV9 and TRBJ2-7; 9 bases agree with TRBD1. Trimming cost V 7 bases and J 2 bases; bases outside gene matches: 7. Germline CDR1 is SGDLS and CDR2 is YYNGEE. The length of the CDR3 is 14 residues.

The CDR3 protein is CASSLGGGRAPDTQYF. In DNA, the CDR3 is TGTGCCAGCAGCTTAGGGGGCGGGAGGGCCCCAGATACGCAGTATTTT. The chain combines TRBV7-2 with TRBJ2-3, with 9 bases fitting TRBD2. Germline-derived CDR1 and CDR2 are SGHTA and FQGNSA. The CDR3 runs to 16 residues. V was clipped by 1 base and J by 4 bases; unmatched bases: 6.

In its sample, this clone was seen once. The junction shows a germline mismatch at one end, possibly a read error. The chain recombines TRBV7-7 with TRBJ2-2; no definite D call. This CDR3 has 16 amino acids. Germline values: CDR1 SSHAT, CDR2 FNYEAQ (reference sequence). The DNA for the CDR3 is TGTGCTAGCAGCCCCTTGGTTGGCAGGAACACCGGGGAGCTGTTTTTT. Amino acids: CASSPLVGRNTGELFF.

The rearrangement joins TRBV18 to TRBJ1-1; 8 nucleotides align to TRBD1. The CDR3 covers 15 residues. Germline CDR1 and CDR2: KGHSH and LQKENI. With 6 bases clipped from V and 3 bases from J, the junction kept 9 bases outside the gene matches. The CDR3 region has the DNA TGTGCCAGCTCTCTGCAGGGGGCTGGTGACACTGAAGCTTTCTTT. Its translation is CASSLQGAGDTEAFF.

The rearrangement uses TRBV27 and TRBJ2-1; D possibly matches TRBD1 or TRBD2 (5 bases each). The CDR3 has 15 residues. Germline CDR1 MNHEY, CDR2 SMNVEV (reference sequence). The V gene lost 7 bases and the J gene lost 7 bases, with 20 bases spanning the gap. CDR3 region: CASIPGRASGNEQFF. DNA of the CDR3: TGTGCCAGCATCCCGGGGCGGGCCTCTGGAAATGAGCAGTTCTTC.

This clone is classed as medium-sized. The rearrangement links TRBV7-3 to TRBJ2-5; TRBD2 matches 7 bases. The CDR3 is made up of 15 amino acids. V was clipped by 0 bases and J by 5 bases; unmatched bases: 6. The V gene's germline CDR1 is SGHTA and CDR2 FQGTGA. For the CDR3, the DNA is TGTGCCAGCAGCTTAACTACGGGAGGAGGGGAGACCCAGTACTTC. Encoded protein: CASSLTTGGGETQYF.